These 26 T cell receptor beta chains originate from one sample sequenced in a study of vaccination and CD4 T cells after COVID-19 (dated by TCRdb to between 2021 and 2023). Their recognized antigens are unknown. Library creation used PCR. TCRdb lists the instrument as Illumina iSeq 100. DNA from cultured CD4+ T cells was subjected to TCR sequencing with the Oncomine TCR Beta short-read assay at the Johns Hopkins FTIC core. The public reads were reanalyzed by TCRdb: fastp trimming at Q25, MiXCR alignment, in-frame beta chains only. Every distinct CDR3 protein forms one entry, paired with its most common genes and DNA. Recorded for this sample are some 18,000 distinct CDR3 sequences; approximately 60% of them occurred a single time. Of the sample, roughly 10% is held by the ten largest clones. What the treatment or condition label conveys for this sample: approximately nine-day PBMC culture with coronavirus spike peptide pools or control peptides (ViraFEST assay).

The sequenced material came from CD4+ T cells from blood, cultured in vitro. The source is a human donor who had recovered from COVID-19.

The chain recombines TRBV9 with TRBJ1-2, with a tentative D call TRBD1 (5 bases). Germline V gene data show CDR1 as SGDLS and CDR2 as YYNGEE. Trimming removed 3 bases from V and 3 bases from J, with 15 bases in between. The CDR3 loop spans 15 amino acids. This chain's CDR3 is CASSARDRLYYGYTF. The CDR3 DNA reads as TGTGCCAGCAGCGCCCGGGACCGACTATACTATGGCTACACCTTC.

The J gene is TRBJ2-2, the V gene TRBV7-9; 9 bases are shared with TRBD1. This CDR3 contains 17 residues. Germline CDR1 reads SEHNR; CDR2 reads FQNEAQ (reference sequence). Unmatched junction bases numbered 10, after V lost 5 bases and J lost 3 bases. The CDR3 protein is CASSPPPGQGYTGELFF. In DNA form, the CDR3 reads TGTGCCAGCAGCCCCCCCCCGGGACAGGGATACACCGGGGAGCTGTTTTTT.

The chain recombines TRBV6-2 or TRBV6-3 with TRBJ2-3, with TRBD2 identical over 8 bases. The germline V gene has CDR1 MNHEY and CDR2 SVGEGT. The CDR3 is 15 residues long. The trim removed 7 bases at V and 0 bases at J, leaving 6 bases unmatched. The CDR3 reads CASTQTSASTDTQYF. CDR3 coding DNA: TGTGCCAGCACACAGACTAGCGCCAGCACAGATACGCAGTATTTT.

V and J are TRBV19 and TRBJ1-1; 8 nucleotides line up with TRBD1. Germline assignment: CDR1 LNHDA and CDR2 SQIVND (reference sequence). The CDR3 sequence is 15 residues long. V gave up 3 bases and J gave up 0 bases; unmatched junction bases: 3. CDR3 protein: CASSIRTGMNTEAFF. The CDR3 nucleotides are TGTGCCAGTAGTATCCGGACAGGGATGAACACTGAAGCTTTCTTT.

In this sample, this clonotype turned up once. This CDR3 is missing its conserved last phenylalanine or tryptophan, likely due to a read error. The chain recombines TRBV11-3 with TRBJ2-5; perhaps D is TRBD1 or TRBD2 (6 bases each). CDR1 SGHNT and CDR2 YENEEA come from the germline V gene. CDR3 length: 16 amino acids. The V end was cut by 0 bases, the J end by 3 bases, with 14 bases between. The CDR3 here is CASSLDEVRGEETQYL. In nucleotides, the CDR3 is TGTGCCAGCAGCTTAGACGAAGTTAGGGGGGAAGAGACCCAGTACCTC.

The chain uses TRBV4-2 and TRBJ1-6, with TRBD1 matching over 7 bases. The CDR3 loop spans 16 amino acids. Germline CDR1 and CDR2: LGHNA and YNFKEQ. After removal of 7 bases from V and 8 bases from J, the junction contained 14 bases not matched to a gene. CDR3: CASTPGTGTDYSPLHF. DNA of the CDR3: TGTGCCAGCACTCCTGGAACCGGGACAGATTATTCACCCCTCCACTTT.

The rearrangement links TRBV6-1 to TRBJ1-1, with D unclear. V dropped 4 bases and J dropped 1 base, with 10 bases sitting between them. Looked up from germline, CDR1 is MNHNS and CDR2 is SASEGT. This CDR3 region has 14 residues. This CDR3 reads CASSAGETNTEAFF. DNA of the CDR3: TGTGCCAGCAGTGCTGGGGAGACGAACACTGAAGCTTTCTTT.

The CDR3 region has the DNA TGTGCCAGCTCACCGGAGGACAGAGGGGGAGGCTACACCTTC. It codes for CASSPEDRGGGYTF. This chain uses TRBV18 with TRBJ1-2; TRBD1 is a possible D gene (6 bases). Trimming took off 3 bases at V and 8 bases at J, with 16 bases between the two ends. The CDR3 has 14 residues. Germline assignment: CDR1 KGHSH and CDR2 LQKENI.

The chain couples TRBV28 to TRBJ1-6, with 7 bases lining up with TRBD1. This CDR3 has 13 amino acids. Germline-derived CDR1 and CDR2 are MDHEN and SYDVKM. The V segment lost 7 bases and the J segment 4 bases; nucleotides outside the gene matches: 1. Here the CDR3 reads CASKGAYNSPLHF. In DNA, the CDR3 is TGTGCCAGCAAGGGGGCGTATAATTCACCCCTCCACTTT.

This sequence joins TRBV20-1 and TRBJ2-5; 7 bases are a match to TRBD2. CDR3 length equals 14 residues. Germline lookup yields CDR1 DFQATT and CDR2 SNEGSKA (reference sequence). V gave up 6 bases and J gave up 1 base; unmatched junction bases: 8. The CDR3 nucleotides read TGCAGTGCGGAGCGCGGGGGTATCCAAGAGACCCAGTACTTC. Its protein is CSAERGGIQETQYF.

In DNA form, the CDR3 reads TGTGCCAGCATTTCTCATGGGATTAGACCTGAAGCTTTCTTT. Amino acid sequence: CASISHGIRPEAFF. The chain uses TRBV2 and TRBJ1-1; D unresolved. The V gene lost 7 bases and the J gene lost 6 bases, with 18 bases spanning the gap. This CDR3 is 14 amino acids long. Germline-derived CDR1 and CDR2 are SNHLY and FYNNEI.

V is TRBV2 and J is TRBJ1-2; TRBD1 is a possible D gene (6 bases). Germline V gene data show CDR1 as SNHLY and CDR2 as FYNNEI. V dropped 4 bases and J dropped 4 bases, with 16 bases sitting between them. The CDR3 contains 15 residues. The CDR3 is CASSVTGTLGYGYTF. CDR3 bases: TGTGCCAGCAGTGTAACAGGGACACTCGGCTATGGCTACACCTTC.

This sequence joins TRBV5-6 and TRBJ2-7; 14 bases agree with TRBD2. CDR3 size: 18 residues. Germline loops: CDR1 SGHDT, CDR2 YYEEEE. With 3 bases clipped from V and 4 bases from J, the junction kept 12 bases outside the gene matches. CDR3 nucleotide sequence: TGTGCCAGCAGCTCGATACAAGGTCGGACTAGCGGGAGGTACGAGCAGTACTTC. Protein: CASSSIQGRTSGRYEQYF.

The chain couples TRBV20-1 to TRBJ1-3; maybe TRBD1 (5 bases). V was pared by 6 bases and J by 9 bases, with 15 bases between. Per germline, CDR1 DFQATT and CDR2 SNEGSKA (reference sequence). The CDR3 extends over 12 amino acids. The chain's CDR3 is CSALPGWGTIYF. CDR3 nucleotides: TGCAGTGCCCTCCCAGGGTGGGGCACCATATATTTT.

The chain has TRBV6-2 or TRBV6-3 and TRBJ2-7; TRBD2 is a possible D gene (7 bases). CDR3 length: 13 amino acids. The V and J ends lost 5 bases and 6 bases respectively, with 14 bases between them. Germline values: CDR1 MNHEY, CDR2 SVGEGT. CDR3 sequence (DNA): TGTGCCAGCAGTGTAGGGGGGGCTCGCGAGCAGTACTTC. It specifies CASSVGGAREQYF.

This chain connects TRBV19 to TRBJ2-3; 10 nucleotides match TRBD1. V was pared by 5 bases and J by 7 bases, with 9 bases of the junction left unmatched. The CDR3 totals 15 residues. Germline CDR1 is LNHDA and CDR2 is SQIVND (reference sequence). In DNA, the CDR3 is TGTGCCAGTAGTCAACCGGGACAGGGGTTTTATACGCAGTATTTT. Its translation is CASSQPGQGFYTQYF. Full variable domain (rest looked up from reference TRBV19 and TRBJ2-3): DGGITQSPKYLFRKEGQNVTLSCEQNLNHDAMYWYRQDPGQGLRLIYYSQIVNDFQKGDIAEGYSVSREKKESFPLTVTSAQKNPTAFYLCASSQPGQGFYTQYFGPGTRLTVL.

This chain joins TRBV6-2 or TRBV6-3 and TRBJ1-6, with D possibly being TRBD1 (5 bases). This CDR3 is 12 amino acids long. V was trimmed by 6 bases and J by 8 bases, leaving 8 bases between them. Germline CDR1 and CDR2: MNHEY and SVGEGT. CDR3 sequence: CASSEGYSPLHF. CDR3 in DNA: TGTGCCAGCAGCGAGGGGTATTCACCCCTCCACTTT.

CDR3 region: CASSAWGGGNNEQFF. CDR3 coding DNA: TGTGCCAGCAGCGCCTGGGGCGGGGGCAACAATGAGCAGTTCTTC. V and J are TRBV11-2 and TRBJ2-1, with D tentatively TRBD2 (7 bases). V shed 5 bases and J shed 5 bases, with 16 bases lying between them. This CDR3 comprises 15 residues. Germline V CDR1 and CDR2: SGHAT, FQNNGV.

This sequence joins TRBV20-1 and TRBJ1-6; 7 bases are shared with TRBD1. The germline V gene encodes CDR1 DFQATT and CDR2 SNEGSKA (reference sequence). V shed 3 bases and J 5 bases; nucleotides not matched to a gene: 4. There are 14 residues in the CDR3. CDR3 nucleotides: TGCAGTGCTAGGGGGGACAGCCATAATTCACCCCTCCACTTT. It translates to CSARGDSHNSPLHF.

There are a few counts of this clonotype. V and J are TRBV30 and TRBJ1-5; D perhaps matches TRBD1 (5 bases). The V end was cut by 0 bases, the J end by 5 bases, with 11 bases between. The CDR3 spans 14 residues. CDR1 and CDR2 (germline): GTSNPN, SVGIG (reference sequence). CDR3 bases: TGTGCCTGGAGTGTGGCCAGGGAGCATCAGCCCCAGCATTTT. Translation gives CAWSVAREHQPQHF.

This clonotype was observed a handful of times. The chain is built from TRBV28 and TRBJ1-1, with D possibly being TRBD1 (5 bases). This CDR3 has 15 amino acids. Germline CDR1 and CDR2: MDHEN and SYDVKM. Trimming pared 3 bases from V and 0 bases from J, leaving 11 bases between. The DNA of the CDR3 is TGTGCCAGCAGTTTCTGGGGGACCATGAACACTGAAGCTTTCTTT. This codes for CASSFWGTMNTEAFF.

This clonotype has a handful of counts. The V call is TRBV6-2 or TRBV6-3, the J call TRBJ1-1; no clear D. The V end was cut by 2 bases, the J end by 1 base, with 8 bases between. CDR3 length: 14 residues. Germline CDR1 is MNHEY and CDR2 is SVGEGT. The DNA for the CDR3 is TGTGCCAGCAGTTACCACTCCAAGAACACTGAAGCTTTCTTT. It yields the protein CASSYHSKNTEAFF.

The J gene is TRBJ2-3, the V gene TRBV7-2; D is possibly TRBD2 (5 bases). V lost 2 bases and J 0 bases, leaving 6 bases between the germline ends. The CDR3 is 14 amino acids. CDR1 and CDR2 (germline): SGHTA, FQGNSA. CDR3 sequence (DNA): TGTGCCAGCAGCTTAACGGGGAGCACAGATACGCAGTATTTT. Amino acid sequence: CASSLTGSTDTQYF.

This clonotype turned up a few times. CDR3 protein: CASSSLSSDGYTF. CDR3 coding DNA: TGTGCCAGCAGTTCCCTGTCCAGTGATGGCTACACCTTC. The chain couples TRBV27 to TRBJ1-2; D is unresolved. Germline-derived CDR1 and CDR2 are MNHEY and SMNVEV (reference sequence). CDR3 size: 13 residues. V gave up 4 bases and J gave up 6 bases, with 12 bases separating them.

This chain's CDR3 is CASKEVLGFADTQYF. CDR3 sequence (DNA): TGTGCCAGCAAGGAGGTATTAGGGTTCGCAGATACGCAGTATTTT. The rearrangement uses TRBV27 and TRBJ2-3, with D perhaps matching TRBD2 (5 bases). Germline lookup yields CDR1 MNHEY and CDR2 SMNVEV (reference sequence). V lost 7 bases, J lost 4 bases, and 18 bases lay in between. There are 15 residues in the CDR3.

The chain links TRBV2 to TRBJ2-7; D not certain. The germline V gene has CDR1 SNHLY and CDR2 FYNNEI. The CDR3 extends over 11 amino acids. V lost 8 bases and J 2 bases, leaving 7 bases between the germline ends. The CDR3 DNA reads as TGTGCCAGCGCCGAGGCCTACGAGCAGTACTTC. Translated, it gives CASAEAYEQYF. Filled out from reference TRBV2 and TRBJ2-7, the complete variable domain reads EPEVTQTPSHQVTQMGQEVILRCVPISNHLYFYWYRQILGQKVEFLVSFYNNEISEKSEIFDDQFSVERPDGSNFTLKIRSTKLEDSAMYFCASAEAYEQYFGPGTRLTVT.